Below, 25 T cell receptor beta chains from the same sample are listed, as sequenced in a study of blood T cells in healthy people across ages. A second 7 to 11 cycle PCR used barcoded and J-beta primers. TCRdb re-analysed the 5' RACE reads in MiXCR, keeping a single row per CDR3 protein. The sample has 1.2 million to 1.5 million distinct CDR3 sequences; 40% to 50% are singletons. Sequenced sample: blood. The origin of the receptors is a woman aged 18 to 35 in good health.

The CDR3 loop reads CASSEWLFYGYTF. The CDR3 bases are TGTGCCAGCAGTGAGTGGCTCTTCTATGGCTACACCTTC. The gene calls are TRBV2 and TRBJ1-2; D unresolved. This CDR3 has 13 amino acids. Germline V CDR1 and CDR2: SNHLY, FYNNEI. Deletions cut 3 bases from V and 4 bases from J, with 9 bases between.

In regard to this clonotype: Since a much larger clone is just one base distant, this may be a read error. The chain employs TRBV24-1 and TRBJ2-3, with 9 bases fitting TRBD2. CDR3 length equals 16 residues. The J segment lost 2 bases and the V segment lost 1 base, leaving 3 bases of the junction unmatched. CDR1 and CDR2 (germline): KGHDR, SFDVKD. CDR3 DNA sequence: TGTGCCACCAGTGATTTAGCTAGCGGGGACACAGATACGCAGTATTTT. Protein: CATSDLASGDTDTQYF.

V gene TRBV5-1 combines with J gene TRBJ2-5, with D tentatively TRBD1 (6 bases). CDR3 length: 15 residues. The V gene lost 0 bases and the J gene lost 7 bases, with 16 bases spanning the gap. Germline assignment: CDR1 SGHRS and CDR2 YFSETQ. The DNA of the CDR3 is TGCGCCAGCAGCTTGGTCTTGGACAGTCTAGGGACCCAGTACTTC. Encoded protein: CASSLVLDSLGTQYF.

V usage is TRBV11-1 and J usage is TRBJ1-6; D remains ambiguous. Trimming cost V 0 bases and J 8 bases, with 23 bases left between them. Germline CDR1 reads SGHAT; CDR2 reads FQDESV (reference sequence). CDR3 size: 19 residues. The CDR3 DNA reads as TGTGCCAGCAGCTTAGCGAAATCGGCAGGCGGACGCCGCGATTCACCCCTCCACTTT. Protein product: CASSLAKSAGGRRDSPLHF.

This chain uses TRBV4-1 with TRBJ2-7; no reliable D call. Germline values: CDR1 MGHRA, CDR2 YSYEKL. This CDR3 comprises 15 residues. V lost 0 bases and J 9 bases, leaving 18 bases between the germline ends. CDR3: CASSQDRFPPGVQYF. The CDR3, as DNA: TGCGCCAGCAGCCAAGATCGGTTTCCCCCTGGCGTGCAGTACTTC.

The gene calls are TRBV6-1 and TRBJ1-1, with a tentative D call TRBD1 (6 bases). The germline V gene has CDR1 MNHNS and CDR2 SASEGT. The V end was cut by 6 bases, the J end by 4 bases, with 15 bases between. The CDR3 consists of 14 residues. The CDR3 DNA reads TGTGCCAGCAGACTAGGGGGGGTAACCACTGAAGCTTTCTTT. Translated: CASRLGGVTTEAFF.

This chain links TRBV24-1 with TRBJ1-5, with D unresolved. The CDR3 length is 16 residues. V was shortened by 2 bases and J by 0 bases, with 10 bases between the two germline ends. Germline V gene data show CDR1 as KGHDR and CDR2 as SFDVKD. Here the CDR3 reads CATSDSAMYSNQPQHF. DNA for the CDR3: TGTGCCACCAGTGATTCTGCGATGTATAGCAATCAGCCCCAGCATTTT.

The chain uses TRBV27 and TRBJ2-1; 7 bases are shared with TRBD2. The CDR3 runs 15 residues. With 2 bases clipped from V and 5 bases from J, the junction kept 6 bases outside the gene matches. Germline CDR1 is MNHEY and CDR2 is SMNVEV (reference sequence). Here the CDR3 DNA reads TGTGCCAGCAGTTTACGGGGGGACCCACACAATGAGCAGTTCTTC. Its protein product is CASSLRGDPHNEQFF.

CDR3 amino acids: CASAGPPWGTDTQYF. The CDR3 DNA reads TGTGCCAGCGCTGGCCCCCCCTGGGGCACAGATACGCAGTATTTT. The chain couples TRBV18 to TRBJ2-3; no reliable D call. V was trimmed by 8 bases and J by 1 base, leaving 16 bases between them. The length of the CDR3 is 15 residues. Germline V gives CDR1 KGHSH, CDR2 LQKENI.

This clonotype was seen many times. The chain recombines TRBV6-6 with TRBJ2-3; tentative D call: TRBD2 (5 bases). This CDR3 is 12 amino acids long. The germline gives CDR1 MNHNY, CDR2 SVGAGI (reference sequence). V lost 6 bases and J lost 5, with 9 bases in between. This CDR3 reads CASSSGRDTQYF. In DNA, the CDR3 is TGTGCCAGCAGCAGTGGGAGAGATACGCAGTATTTT.

The V call is TRBV7-6, the J call TRBJ2-6, with TRBD1 as a possible D gene (6 bases). CDR1 and CDR2 from the germline V gene are SGHVS and FNYEAQ. V gave up 1 base and J gave up 2 bases, with 12 bases separating them. CDR3 length equals 17 residues. CDR3 nucleotides: TGTGCCAGCAGCTTAGTACAGGGAGTTGCTGGGGCCAACGTCCTGACTTTC. Protein sequence: CASSLVQGVAGANVLTF.

The chain is built from TRBV24-1 and TRBJ2-3; D is uncertain. The CDR3 has 16 residues. The V gene's germline CDR1 is KGHDR and CDR2 SFDVKD. V was clipped by 4 bases and J by 5 bases, with 18 bases between them. The DNA of the CDR3 is TGTGCCACCAGTGACCCTGCGGTCCCGCCGGGAGATACGCAGTATTTT. It translates to CATSDPAVPPGDTQYF.

This clonotype was observed a handful of times. This sequence joins TRBV10-3 and TRBJ2-7; D unclear. CDR1 and CDR2 (germline): ENHRY, SYGVKD. The V end was cut by 10 bases, the J end by 1 base, with 14 bases between. This CDR3 spans 13 amino acids. CDR3 in amino acids: CATRGGESYEQYF. CDR3 DNA sequence: TGTGCCACCCGTGGTGGCGAGTCCTACGAGCAGTACTTC.

This sequence joins TRBV27 and TRBJ1-1, with D perhaps TRBD1 (6 bases). This CDR3 spans 15 amino acids. With 3 bases removed from V and 1 base from J, the gap between germline ends came to 12 bases. Germline-derived CDR1 and CDR2 are MNHEY and SMNVEV (reference sequence). The CDR3 nucleotides read TGTGCCAGCAGTTTGTTAGGGGGGAAGAACACTGAAGCTTTCTTT. The encoded protein is CASSLLGGKNTEAFF.

J is TRBJ1-4 and V is TRBV3-1; D may be TRBD1 (5 bases). The ends were cut back, 1 base at V and 8 bases at J, with 11 bases in the middle. The CDR3 is 14 residues long. Germline assignment: CDR1 LGHDT and CDR2 YNNKEL (reference sequence). The CDR3 DNA reads TGTGCCAGCAGCCAAGCGGGGGTCGGGGAAAAACTGTTTTTT. It is translated as CASSQAGVGEKLFF.

The V call is TRBV28, the J call TRBJ1-2; TRBD1 matches at 7 bases. Germline loops: CDR1 MDHEN, CDR2 SYDVKM. V lost 4 bases, J lost 1 base, and 12 bases stayed unmatched. The CDR3 has 17 amino acids. CDR3 bases: TGTGCCAGCAGTTCCCCGGGACAGATCAGAAATAACTATGGCTACACCTTC. Protein sequence: CASSSPGQIRNNYGYTF.

CDR3 protein: CASSGGPMTHEQYF. The DNA for the CDR3 is TGTGCCAGCAGCGGAGGACCTATGACCCACGAGCAGTACTTC. V usage is TRBV9 and J usage is TRBJ2-7; no clear D. CDR3 length: 14 residues. Germline V gives CDR1 SGDLS, CDR2 YYNGEE. Deletions cut 3 bases from V and 5 bases from J, with 15 bases between.

This clonotype showed up just a few times. The chain recombines TRBV11-2 with TRBJ1-2; 7 bases map to TRBD1. V trimming: 1 base; J trimming: 4 bases; junction bases outside the gene matches: 9. CDR1 and CDR2 from the germline V gene are SGHAT and FQNNGV. The CDR3 is 16 residues long. CDR3 residues: CASSLAIQGPGYGYTF. CDR3 bases: TGTGCCAGCAGCTTAGCTATACAGGGGCCTGGCTATGGCTACACCTTC.

Of note for this clonotype: This may come from a read error, since a much larger clone is one base off. The rearrangement links TRBV3-1 to TRBJ1-2, with D possibly being TRBD1 (5 bases). Per germline, CDR1 LGHDT and CDR2 YNNKEL (reference sequence). The CDR3 is 14 residues long. CDR3 DNA: TGTGCCGGCAGCCAAGATGGGACCTCGTCGGGCTACACCTTC. Translating gives CAGSQDGTSSGYTF.

The gene calls are TRBV6-1 and TRBJ2-5; 10 bases are shared with TRBD2. V lost 2 bases, J lost 5 bases, and 11 bases stayed unmatched. The CDR3 contains 17 residues. CDR1 is MNHNS, CDR2 SASEGT, per germline. The CDR3 DNA is TGTGCCAGCAGTGAATACGCTAGCGGGGGACCCCAGGAGACCCAGTACTTC. Translating it yields CASSEYASGGPQETQYF.

This chain joins TRBV9 and TRBJ2-1; D possibly corresponds to TRBD2 (5 bases). Trimming stripped 0 bases from V and 0 bases from J, with 19 bases between. CDR3 length equals 19 residues. Per germline, CDR1 SGDLS and CDR2 YYNGEE. The CDR3 sequence is CASSVAAGEKVSSYNEQFF. The CDR3 DNA sequence: TGTGCCAGCAGCGTAGCGGCCGGGGAAAAGGTGAGCTCCTACAATGAGCAGTTCTTC.

This clonotype has only a few counts. J is TRBJ1-4 and V is TRBV20-1; the match to TRBD1 covers 7 bases. Germline loops: CDR1 DFQATT, CDR2 SNEGSKA (reference sequence). CDR3 length: 14 residues. J gave up 5 bases and V 5 bases, and 8 bases lay outside the gene matches. CDR3 sequence (DNA): TGCAGTGCTCCCTCGGGACAGACAAATGAAAAACTGTTTTTT. It encodes CSAPSGQTNEKLFF.

V is TRBV11-2 and J is TRBJ2-2, with unresolved D. V lost 1 base and J lost 4, with 10 bases in between. The CDR3 sequence is 15 residues long. Germline values: CDR1 SGHAT, CDR2 FQNNGV. CDR3 sequence: CASSLAEYVTGELFF. The CDR3 DNA follows: TGTGCCAGCAGCTTAGCGGAATATGTCACCGGGGAGCTGTTTTTT.

This clonotype has only a few counts. The chain is built from TRBV6-5 and TRBJ2-1; TRBD1 aligns across 9 bases. Germline CDR1 is MNHEY and CDR2 is SVGAGI. The CDR3 is made up of 16 amino acids. Trimming cost V 0 bases and J 4 bases; bases outside gene matches: 4. This chain's CDR3 is CASSYSGGQGYNEQFF. In DNA, the CDR3 is TGTGCCAGCAGTTACTCCGGGGGACAGGGTTACAATGAGCAGTTCTTC.

This chain links TRBV5-6 with TRBJ2-5; TRBD2 matches 8 bases. Germline V gene sequence: CDR1 SGHDT, CDR2 YYEEEE. This CDR3 comprises 17 residues. V was pared by 3 bases and J by 0 bases, with 10 bases of the junction left unmatched. The CDR3 DNA is TGTGCCAGCAGCTGGAGGTCTTGGACTAGCTACCAAGAGACCCAGTACTTC. Translating gives CASSWRSWTSYQETQYF.